The entry below gives a single T cell receptor beta chain sequence along with its context. This clone has more than one count but fewer than ten. The target of this receptor is not known. The sample holds no much larger clone one base away, and base qualities are not on file. The data belong to a study of radiotherapy plus CTLA-4 blockade in lung cancer (dated by TCRdb to the late 2010s). Concerning the study at large: Objective responses were observed in about 17% of enrolled patients, and disease control was achieved in around 30%. On the study overall, not on this receptor specifically: Early dynamic changes in blood T cell clones, together with increased serum interferon-beta after radiation, were reported as the strongest predictors of response. TCR clones derived from tumors expanded in peripheral blood after treatment with radiotherapy and ipilimumab.

In the germline V gene (reference sequence), CDR1 corresponds to LNHDA and CDR2 to SQIVND. At the junction V is shortened by 2 bases and J by 2 bases; bases outside the gene matches: 2. The cysteine opens and the phenylalanine closes a CDR3 of 14 amino acids. Of the read, only the CDR3 DNA is kept; its 42 bases are in frame from base 1. The study evaluated CTLA-4 blockade (ipilimumab) given together with focal radiation therapy in patients who had chemo-refractory metastatic non-small-cell lung cancer. The library was obtained by the immunoSEQ multiplex PCR assay. TCRdb limited this immuneACCESS table to in-frame rearrangements with V and J called. A share of clones is missing; checked studies link under half to unresolved V genes, and the rest is unexplained. The sample table holds just under 60,000 clones, of which about 72% were seen once. Approximately 8.6% of the sample rests with the top ten.

Source: peripheral blood, taken from a patient treated with radiotherapy plus ipilimumab. The source is a human donor with non-small cell lung cancer whose response to radiotherapy plus ipilimumab could not be evaluated. The rearrangement combines TRBV19 with TRBJ2-7; the junction holds 8 bases that match TRBD1. The nucleotide sequence is TGTGCCAGTAGTATACGGACAGGGCCCTACGAGCAGTACTTC. This codes for CASSIRTGPYEQYF.